A single sample gave rise to the 21 T cell receptor beta chains below, sequenced in a study of human T cells and chemical hapten exposure. The time point was: pre-sensitization, week 0. Treatment given: therapeutic diphenylcyclopropenone sensitization with weekly scalp DPC. Each CDR3 protein gets one entry after TCRdb re-called the RACE reads with MiXCR. The sample holds over 300,000 distinct CDR3 sequences, 5.1% seen once. This specimen consisted of whole blood, obtained in connection with sensitization to the hapten diphenylcyclopropenone (DPC). These receptors all stem from a woman aged 45-65 years with alopecia areata. Some clones in this sample may be carry-over from other donors' samples.

This clonotype occurred a few times. J is TRBJ1-2 and V is TRBV7-2; D unclear. V was cut by 8 bases and J by 7 bases, with 14 bases left in between. CDR1 is SGHTA and CDR2 is FQGNSA in the germline V gene. The CDR3 runs to 12 residues. CDR3 amino acids: CASLPVPAGYTF. For the CDR3, the DNA is TGTGCCAGCCTTCCGGTCCCGGCTGGCTACACCTTC.

This clonotype has at least ten counts. As DNA, the CDR3 is TGTGCCAGCAGCTTACAGGGTTATCAGCCCCAGCATTTT. This encodes CASSLQGYQPQHF. The rearrangement uses TRBV7-2 and TRBJ1-5; the D gene is possibly TRBD1 (5 bases). Per the germline V gene, CDR1 is SGHTA and CDR2 is FQGNSA. V lost 2 bases, J lost 5 bases, and 7 bases lay in between. There are 13 residues in the CDR3.

The chain couples TRBV10-3 to TRBJ2-2, with D possibly matching TRBD1 (5 bases). The V and J ends lost 4 bases and 7 bases respectively, with 16 bases between them. The germline V gene has CDR1 ENHRY and CDR2 SYGVKD. The CDR3 covers 15 residues. As DNA, the CDR3 is TGTGCCATCAGTGTAAAGGGGAATGGTGGCGGGGAGCTGTTTTTT. This translates into CAISVKGNGGGELFF.

This clonotype was counted only a few times. The J gene is TRBJ2-7, the V gene TRBV28; D is tentatively TRBD1 or TRBD2 (5 bases each). The germline CDR1 and CDR2 sequences are MDHEN and SYDVKM. V lost 2 bases and J lost 5, with 13 bases in between. CDR3 length equals 14 residues. The CDR3 nucleotides read TGTGCCAGCAGTTTAGGATTTCAGGGAGACGAGCAGTACTTC. Protein product: CASSLGFQGDEQYF.

This clonotype was seen many times. This sequence joins TRBV20-1 and TRBJ2-1, with 7 bases aligning to TRBD2. CDR3 size: 15 residues. J was trimmed by 7 bases and V by 0 bases; bases with no gene match: 9. Germline V gene data show CDR1 as DFQATT and CDR2 as SNEGSKA (reference sequence). The chain's CDR3 is CSARDPSGPKNEQFF. CDR3 sequence (DNA): TGCAGTGCTAGAGACCCTAGCGGACCTAAGAATGAGCAGTTCTTC.

The rearrangement joins TRBV9 to TRBJ2-7, with TRBD1 matching over 10 bases. V was clipped by 2 bases and J by 7 bases; unmatched bases: 6. There are 14 residues in the CDR3. Looked up from germline, CDR1 is SGDLS and CDR2 is YYNGEE. Here the CDR3 DNA reads TGTGCCAGCAGCGTGCGACAGGGGGCGAATGAGCAGTACTTC. It codes for CASSVRQGANEQYF.

This clonotype was counted only a few times. This rearrangement joins TRBV4-1 to TRBJ1-1; D is ambiguous. The CDR3 extends over 16 amino acids. Germline values: CDR1 MGHRA, CDR2 YSYEKL. Trimming took 3 bases from V and 6 from J, leaving 20 bases between them. CDR3 DNA: TGCGCCAGCAGCCAGTTCCTCAAGAGGAAGGAAGCTGAAGCTTTCTTT. It translates to CASSQFLKRKEAEAFF.

The V gene is TRBV11-2, the J gene TRBJ2-3; maybe TRBD2 (6 bases). Looked up from germline, CDR1 is SGHAT and CDR2 is FQNNGV. CDR3 length equals 16 residues. With 1 base removed from V and 2 bases from J, the gap between germline ends came to 13 bases. The CDR3 bases are TGTGCCAGCAGCTTAGGGGAGCGGGTATACACAGATACGCAGTATTTT. This gives the protein CASSLGERVYTDTQYF. The full variable domain, completed using reference TRBV11-2 and TRBJ2-3, is EAGVAQSPRYKIIEKRQSVAFWCNPISGHATLYWYQQILGQGPKLLIQFQNNGVVDDSQLPKDRFSAERLKGVDSTLKIQPAKLEDSAVYLCASSLGERVYTDTQYFGPGTRLTVL.

The genes are TRBV6-2 or TRBV6-3 and TRBJ2-3, with unresolved D. This CDR3 spans 11 amino acids. Per the germline V gene, CDR1 is MNHEY and CDR2 is SVGEGT. Trimming shortened V by 5 bases and J by 7 bases, and 7 bases separated the two germline ends. This CDR3 is CASSPENTQYF. Here the CDR3 DNA reads TGTGCCAGCAGTCCCGAAAATACGCAGTATTTT.

This clonotype was seen at least ten times. The chain uses TRBV12-3 or TRBV12-4 and TRBJ2-3; weak D call: TRBD2 (5 bases). V was clipped by 3 bases and J by 5 bases, with 12 bases between them. The CDR3 contains 14 residues. For the CDR3, the DNA is TGTGCCAGCAGTTTCGGGCTAGCAGGAGATACGCAGTATTTT. Translation: CASSFGLAGDTQYF.

This clonotype was seen ten or more times. This chain joins TRBV6-5 and TRBJ1-2; D is unclear. This CDR3 is 12 amino acids long. The germline V and J ends were trimmed by 4 bases and 4 bases, with 7 bases remaining between them. Per germline, CDR1 MNHEY and CDR2 SVGAGI. This CDR3 reads CASSFRSYGYTF. The CDR3 DNA is TGTGCCAGCAGTTTCAGATCCTATGGCTACACCTTC.

The chain links TRBV14 to TRBJ1-5; D gene uncertain. The CDR3 contains 13 residues. Germline loops: CDR1 SGHDN, CDR2 FVKESK. The V end lost 0 bases, the J end lost 6 bases, and 6 bases lay between the germline ends. CDR3 in amino acids: CASSQDAGQPQHF. The CDR3 nucleotides are TGTGCCAGCAGCCAAGACGCGGGTCAGCCCCAGCATTTT.

This clonotype was observed a handful of times. The J gene is TRBJ2-5, the V gene TRBV7-9; 7 nucleotides match TRBD1. Germline CDR1 reads SEHNR; CDR2 reads FQNEAQ (reference sequence). This CDR3 has 14 residues. J lost 5 bases, V lost 5 bases, and 8 bases had no gene match. DNA of the CDR3: TGTGCCAGCAGCCGGACAGGCGGTGTTGAGACCCAGTACTTC. Encoded protein: CASSRTGGVETQYF.

The table lists this clonotype with many counts. V is TRBV5-5 and J is TRBJ1-4; 7 bases agree with TRBD1. This CDR3 comprises 14 residues. In germline, CDR1 is SGHKS, CDR2 YYEKEE (reference sequence). The J segment lost 11 bases and the V segment lost 0 bases, leaving 7 bases of the junction unmatched. CDR3 in DNA: TGTGCCAGCAGCTTGGACCCCGGACAGGAGAAACTGTTTTTT. Encoded protein: CASSLDPGQEKLFF.

This clonotype was detected a few times. The chain carries TRBV4-3 and TRBJ2-1; either TRBD1 or TRBD2 may supply D (5 bases each). CDR3 size: 15 residues. Germline V gives CDR1 LGHNA, CDR2 YSLEER. Deletions cut 4 bases from V and 0 bases from J, with 10 bases between. This CDR3 reads CASSRAGSSYNEQFF. CDR3 DNA sequence: TGCGCCAGCAGCCGAGCAGGGAGCTCCTACAATGAGCAGTTCTTC.

In its sample, this clonotype was seen many times. The chain employs TRBV12-3 or TRBV12-4 and TRBJ2-7; D remains unclear. The CDR3 is made up of 13 amino acids. Trimming removed 2 bases from V and 5 bases from J, with 10 bases in between. The CDR3 sequence is CASSLNGGHEQYF. The CDR3 DNA follows: TGTGCCAGCAGTTTAAATGGCGGCCACGAGCAGTACTTC.

The rearrangement links TRBV2 to TRBJ1-4; D perhaps matches TRBD1 (6 bases). Per germline, CDR1 SNHLY and CDR2 FYNNEI. The CDR3 runs to 15 residues. The germline V and J ends were trimmed by 3 bases and 0 bases, with 8 bases remaining between them. CDR3 loop: CASSEGQTTNEKLFF. DNA for the CDR3: TGTGCCAGCAGTGAGGGACAAACAACTAATGAAAAACTGTTTTTT.

This clonotype came up many times. This chain connects TRBV27 to TRBJ2-1, with a tentative D call TRBD2 (6 bases). The CDR3 has 15 residues. Germline V gives CDR1 MNHEY, CDR2 SMNVEV (reference sequence). Deletions cut 3 bases from V and 3 bases from J, with 12 bases between. Here the CDR3 DNA reads TGTGCCAGCAGTTTCGGCGGGACTTTCTACAATGAGCAGTTCTTC. This codes for CASSFGGTFYNEQFF.

This clonotype has more than one count but fewer than ten. The chain couples TRBV12-3 or TRBV12-4 to TRBJ2-1; 9 bases agree with TRBD1. The CDR3 covers 13 residues. V was pared by 4 bases and J by 7 bases, with 2 bases of the junction left unmatched. CDR3 sequence (DNA): TGTGCCAGCAGTTGGGGGACAGGGAATGAGCAGTTCTTC. This encodes CASSWGTGNEQFF.

The chain carries TRBV20-1 and TRBJ1-5; D gene uncertain. Per germline, CDR1 DFQATT and CDR2 SNEGSKA (reference sequence). This CDR3 contains 12 residues. Deletions cut 5 bases from V and 4 bases from J, with 9 bases between. In nucleotides, the CDR3 is TGCAGTGCTGGCTCAATTAATCAGCCCCAGCATTTT. It is translated as CSAGSINQPQHF.

The chain is built from TRBV6-5 and TRBJ2-5; D is ambiguous. The ends were cut back, 2 bases at V and 5 bases at J, with 12 bases in the middle. The CDR3 is made up of 14 amino acids. Germline lookup yields CDR1 MNHEY and CDR2 SVGAGI. The CDR3 DNA is TGTGCCAGCAGTTACGGTGGCAGGAAGGAGACCCAGTACTTC. This sequence encodes CASSYGGRKETQYF.